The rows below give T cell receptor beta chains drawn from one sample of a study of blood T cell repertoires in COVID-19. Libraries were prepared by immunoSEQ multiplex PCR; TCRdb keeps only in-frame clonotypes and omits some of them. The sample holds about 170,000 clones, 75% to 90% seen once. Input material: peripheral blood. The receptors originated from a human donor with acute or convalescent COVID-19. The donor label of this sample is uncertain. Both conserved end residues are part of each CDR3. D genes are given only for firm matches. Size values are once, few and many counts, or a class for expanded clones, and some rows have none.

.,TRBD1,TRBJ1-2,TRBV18,TGTGCCAGCTCACCTCGGACAGGGATGAACTATGGCTACACCTTC,CASSPRTGMNYGYTF
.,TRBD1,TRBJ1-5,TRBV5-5,TGTGCCAGCAGCCTTGACAGGGGTGGAAATCAGCCCCAGCATTTT,CASSLDRGGNQPQHF
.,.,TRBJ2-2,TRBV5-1,TGCGCCAGCAGCTTTCAGGGATCCAACACCGGGGAGCTGTTTTTT,CASSFQGSNTGELFF
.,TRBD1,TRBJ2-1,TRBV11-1,TGTGCCAGCAGCCAGGACAGGGAGGATGAGCAGTTCTTC,CASSQDREDEQFF
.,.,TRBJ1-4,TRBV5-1,TGCGCCAGCAGCGCGGCTACGGGAGCTTGGGACTCTCGTAATGAAAAACTGTTTTTT,CASSAATGAWDSRNEKLFF
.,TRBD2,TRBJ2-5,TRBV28,TGTGCCAGCAGTCGCAGCGGGGGGGTTGGCTTCGCGGAGACCCAGTACTTC,CASSRSGGVGFAETQYF
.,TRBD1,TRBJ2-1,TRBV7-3,TGTGCCAGCAGCCCGGGACAGAGATTCAACAATGAGCAGTTCTTC,CASSPGQRFNNEQFF
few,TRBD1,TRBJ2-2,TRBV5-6,TGTGCCAGCAGCTTGCGGGACAGACCCACCGGGGAGCTGTTTTTT,CASSLRDRPTGELFF
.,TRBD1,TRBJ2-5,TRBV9,TGTGCCAGCAGCGCGCGGGTCGGGGGACAGGGGGGAGAGACCCAGTACTTC,CASSARVGGQGGETQYF
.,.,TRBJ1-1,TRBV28,TGTGCCAGCAGTTTACGTTACACTGAAGCTTTCTTT,CASSLRYTEAFF
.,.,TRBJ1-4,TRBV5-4,TGTGCCAGCACCGGGGATCCCAAAAATGAAAAACTGTTTTTT,CASTGDPKNEKLFF
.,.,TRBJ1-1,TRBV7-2,TGTGCCAGCAGCTCCACGGTGGGGGGTCGGGGTATGAACACTGAAGCTTTCTTT,CASSSTVGGRGMNTEAFF
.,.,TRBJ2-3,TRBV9,TGTGCCAGCAGCGTAGCGCGGTGGCAGAGCTTCACAGATACGCAGTATTTT,CASSVARWQSFTDTQYF
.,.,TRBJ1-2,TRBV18,TGTGCCAGCTCCACAGGCGGCCAGGGGCTTGGCTACACCTTC,CASSTGGQGLGYTF
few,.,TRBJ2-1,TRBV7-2,TGTGCCAGCAGCTTGATGGACAGATCCTACCACCAGTTCTTC,CASSLMDRSYHQFF
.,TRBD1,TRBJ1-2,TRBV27,TGTGCCAGCAGTCTGGGACAGGGGGCCTATGGCTACACCTTC,CASSLGQGAYGYTF
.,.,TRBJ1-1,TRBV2,TGTGCCAGCAGGCCGGAGCGGGGGGCGGGTACTGAAGCTTTCTTT,CASRPERGAGTEAFF
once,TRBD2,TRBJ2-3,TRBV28,TGTGCCAGCAGTTTCGGCGGGGGGGTCACAGATACGCAGTATTTT,CASSFGGGVTDTQYF
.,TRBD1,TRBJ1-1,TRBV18,TGTGCCAGCTCACCAACGGACAGGGTAGGCACTGAAGCTTTCTTT,CASSPTDRVGTEAFF
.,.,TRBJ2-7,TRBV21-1,TGTGCCAGCAGCGCTCGGGTGAGGGCAGAGGCGGGGAACTACGAGCAGTACTTC,CASSARVRAEAGNYEQYF
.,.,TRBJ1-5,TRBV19,TGTGCCAGTAGTATAAGCGGGTTGTCGGCCAATCAGCCCCAGCATTTT,CASSISGLSANQPQHF
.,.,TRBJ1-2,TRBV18,TGTGCCAGCTCACCTAGACAGGAAAATAACTATGGCTACACCTTC,CASSPRQENNYGYTF
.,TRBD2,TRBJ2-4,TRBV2,TGTGCCAGCAGTAGAGATAGCGGGGGGGCCAAAAACATTCAGTACTTC,CASSRDSGGAKNIQYF
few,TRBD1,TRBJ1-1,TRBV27,TGTGCCAGCAGTGCGACAGGGGACACTGAAGCTTTCTTT,CASSATGDTEAFF
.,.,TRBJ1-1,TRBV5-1,TGCGCCAGCAGCTTGGGCCCGGTACAGGGTAACACTGAAGCTTTCTTT,CASSLGPVQGNTEAFF
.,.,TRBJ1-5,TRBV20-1,TGCAGTGCTAGAGGACCGACAGCCCAGCATTTT,CSARGPTAQHF
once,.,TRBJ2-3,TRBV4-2,TGTGCCAGCAGCCAAACGATTATTCGGGACTCGCGCACAGATACGCAGTATTTT,CASSQTIIRDSRTDTQYF
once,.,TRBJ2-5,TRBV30,TGTGCCTGGAAAACTAGCAACCAAGAGACCCAGTACTTC,CAWKTSNQETQYF
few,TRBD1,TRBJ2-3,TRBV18,TGTGCCAGCTCACTATCCGGGACAGCCACAGATACGCAGTATTTT,CASSLSGTATDTQYF
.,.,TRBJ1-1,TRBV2,TGTGCCAGCAGTTACTTACAGGTGAACACTGAAGCTTTCTTT,CASSYLQVNTEAFF
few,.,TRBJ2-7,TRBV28,TGTGCCAGCAGTTCCCCAGGGGGGAACCCCTTCGAGCAGTACTTC,CASSSPGGNPFEQYF
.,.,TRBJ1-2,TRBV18,TGTGCCAGCTCACGTAAGGGTGGAGGGGAGAACTATGGCTACACCTTC,CASSRKGGGENYGYTF
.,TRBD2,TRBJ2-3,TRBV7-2,TGTGCCAGCAGCCTCACTAGCGGGGGGGCAACAGATACGCAGTATTTT,CASSLTSGGATDTQYF
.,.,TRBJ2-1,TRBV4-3,TGCGCCAGCAGCGGAATGGGGGGGCTTAATGAGCAGTTCTTC,CASSGMGGLNEQFF
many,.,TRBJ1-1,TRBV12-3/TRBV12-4,TGTGCCAGCAGTCCCAGGGGCGACAAGGGCGCTTTCTTT,CASSPRGDKGAFF